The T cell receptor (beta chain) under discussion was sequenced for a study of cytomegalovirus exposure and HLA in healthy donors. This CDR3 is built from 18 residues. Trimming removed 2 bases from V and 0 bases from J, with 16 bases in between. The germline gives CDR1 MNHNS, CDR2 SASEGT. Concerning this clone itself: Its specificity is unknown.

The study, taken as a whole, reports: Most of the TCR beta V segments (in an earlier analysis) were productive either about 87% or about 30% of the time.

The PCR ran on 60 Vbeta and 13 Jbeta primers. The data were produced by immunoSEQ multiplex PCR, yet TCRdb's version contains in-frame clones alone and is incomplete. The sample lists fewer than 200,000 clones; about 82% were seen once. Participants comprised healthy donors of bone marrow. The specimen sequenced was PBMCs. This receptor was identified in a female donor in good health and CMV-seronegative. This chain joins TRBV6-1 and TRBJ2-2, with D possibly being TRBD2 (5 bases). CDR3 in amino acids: CASSENPGGWPNTGELFF. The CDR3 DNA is TGTGCCAGCAGTGAAAATCCAGGAGGTTGGCCGAACACCGGGGAGCTGTTTTTT.